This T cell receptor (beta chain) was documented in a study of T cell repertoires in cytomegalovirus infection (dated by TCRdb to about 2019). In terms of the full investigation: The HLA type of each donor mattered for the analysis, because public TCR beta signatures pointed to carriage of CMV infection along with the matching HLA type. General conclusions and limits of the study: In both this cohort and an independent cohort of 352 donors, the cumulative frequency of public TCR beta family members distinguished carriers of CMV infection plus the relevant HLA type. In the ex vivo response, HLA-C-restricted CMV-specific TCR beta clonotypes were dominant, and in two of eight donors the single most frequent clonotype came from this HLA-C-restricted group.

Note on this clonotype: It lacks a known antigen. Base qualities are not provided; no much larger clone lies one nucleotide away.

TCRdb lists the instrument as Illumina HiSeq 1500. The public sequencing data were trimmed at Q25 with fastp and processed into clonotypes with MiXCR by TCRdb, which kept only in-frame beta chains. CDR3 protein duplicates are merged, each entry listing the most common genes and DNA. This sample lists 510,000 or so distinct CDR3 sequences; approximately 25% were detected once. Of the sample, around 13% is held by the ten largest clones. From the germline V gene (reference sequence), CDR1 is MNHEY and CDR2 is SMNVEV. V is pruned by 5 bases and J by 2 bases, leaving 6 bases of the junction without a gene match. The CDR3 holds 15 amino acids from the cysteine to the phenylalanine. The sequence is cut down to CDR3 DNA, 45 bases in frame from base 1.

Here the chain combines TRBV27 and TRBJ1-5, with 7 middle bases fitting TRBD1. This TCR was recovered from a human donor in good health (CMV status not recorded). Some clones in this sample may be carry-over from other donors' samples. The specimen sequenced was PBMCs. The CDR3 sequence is CASSTTGLGNQPQHF. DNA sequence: TGTGCCAGCAGTACGACAGGGCTTGGCAATCAGCCCCAGCATTTT.